One sample yielded the 12 T cell receptor beta chains listed below, sequenced in a study of T-cell memory formation after mild COVID-19. TCRdb reanalysed the 5' RACE reads using MiXCR and keeps one entry per CDR3 protein. The profile shows about 190,000 distinct CDR3 sequences, 10% to 13% of them singletons. The specimen was PBMCs or a T cell subset sorted from them (not recorded which). The source of these receptors is a man between 18 and 29 years old who had mild COVID-19 (a few samples of this study predate the infection). Cell type and time point are not known.

This chain uses TRBV6-5 with TRBJ1-2, with TRBD1 identical over 9 bases. CDR3 length: 14 residues. J gave up 7 bases and V 6 bases, and 9 bases lay outside the gene matches. Germline V gene sequence: CDR1 MNHEY, CDR2 SVGAGI. CDR3 protein: CASSGYRGQGGYTF. The CDR3 coding sequence is TGTGCCAGCAGCGGATACAGGGGGCAGGGTGGCTACACCTTC.

This clonotype was seen many times. This chain joins TRBV9 and TRBJ1-1, with D perhaps matching TRBD1 (6 bases). The germline gives CDR1 SGDLS, CDR2 YYNGEE. The CDR3 is 13 amino acids. V lost 2 bases, J lost 1 base, and 6 bases lay in between. As DNA, the CDR3 is TGTGCCAGCAGCGTGACAGGGAACACTGAAGCTTTCTTT. This translates into CASSVTGNTEAFF. Looking up the rest from reference TRBV9 and TRBJ1-1 gives the full variable domain: DSGVTQTPKHLITATGQRVTLRCSPRSGDLSVYWYQQSLDQGLQFLIQYYNGEERAKGNILERFSAQQFPDLHSELNLSSLELGDSALYFCASSVTGNTEAFFGQGTRLTVV.

This clonotype was counted a few times. The chain employs TRBV10-3 and TRBJ2-2; no clear D gene. V dropped 7 bases and J dropped 0 bases, with 6 bases sitting between them. Germline lookup yields CDR1 ENHRY and CDR2 SYGVKD. CDR3 length equals 13 residues. CDR3 coding DNA: TGTGCCATCACACCGTCGAACACCGGGGAGCTGTTTTTT. Translated, it gives CAITPSNTGELFF.

The chain is built from TRBV2 and TRBJ2-2; TRBD1 matches 10 bases. J was trimmed by 0 bases and V by 5 bases; bases with no gene match: 3. Germline V lookup: CDR1 SNHLY, CDR2 FYNNEI. The CDR3 covers 16 residues. The CDR3 is CASSSTGGSNTGELFF. The CDR3 DNA reads TGTGCCAGCAGTTCGACAGGGGGCTCGAACACCGGGGAGCTGTTTTTT.

Remarks on this clonotype: A junction boundary mismatches the germline segment, possibly from a read error. The genes are TRBV7-2 and TRBJ2-3, with 16 bases matching TRBD2. Per germline, CDR1 SGHTA and CDR2 FQGNSA. CDR3 size: 17 residues. CDR3: CSSAGTSGGARPDTQYF. The CDR3 region has the DNA TGTTCCAGCGCAGGGACTAGCGGGGGGGCCCGCCCAGATACGCAGTATTTT.

This clonotype was seen more than once but under ten times. The genes are TRBV7-2 and TRBJ2-7; D uncertain. Germline V gene lookup returns CDR1 SGHTA and CDR2 FQGNSA. This CDR3 region has 12 residues. Trimming stripped 2 bases from V and 3 bases from J, with 5 bases between. The CDR3 reads CASSLNLYEQYF. The CDR3, as DNA: TGTGCCAGCAGCTTAAACCTCTACGAGCAGTACTTC.

The sample holds a few counts of this clonotype. This chain joins TRBV6-5 and TRBJ2-3, with 8 nucleotides matching TRBD2. Germline V gene sequence: CDR1 MNHEY, CDR2 SVGAGI. V shed 1 base, J shed 3 bases, and the junction held 6 bases outside the gene matches. This CDR3 is 16 amino acids long. The CDR3 spells CASSYFAGGITDTQYF. The CDR3 DNA follows: TGTGCCAGCAGTTACTTTGCGGGGGGAATAACAGATACGCAGTATTTT.

This clonotype was seen a few times. The rearrangement links TRBV6-1 to TRBJ2-7; D gene unclear. From germline, CDR1 is MNHNS and CDR2 SASEGT. The V and J ends lost 2 bases and 3 bases respectively, with 14 bases between them. CDR3 length: 15 residues. The CDR3 DNA reads TGTGCCAGCAGTGAACAACCCCAGGCCGTCTACGAGCAGTACGTC. Amino acid sequence: CASSEQPQAVYEQYV.

The rearrangement joins TRBV18 to TRBJ2-7; a possible D gene is TRBD2 (5 bases). The CDR3 runs to 13 residues. CDR1 KGHSH and CDR2 LQKENI come from the germline V gene. Trimming removed 6 bases from V and 2 bases from J, with 11 bases in between. The CDR3 spells CASSPGLTYEQYF. The CDR3 region has the DNA TGTGCCAGCTCGCCCGGACTGACCTACGAGCAGTACTTC.

This clonotype was seen a handful of times. The rearrangement links TRBV6-5 to TRBJ1-3; unclear D gene. The CDR3 has 16 residues. Between the trimmed V and J ends, which lost 0 bases and 0 bases, there was a span of 9 bases. The germline V gene has CDR1 MNHEY and CDR2 SVGAGI. The CDR3 region is CASSYSFRHSGNTIYF. The CDR3 DNA reads TGTGCCAGCAGTTACTCCTTCAGACACTCTGGAAACACCATATATTTT.

In this sample, this clonotype turned up a few times. The chain is built from TRBV27 and TRBJ1-2, with D uncertain. The CDR3 runs 12 residues. V was pared by 5 bases and J by 10 bases, with 14 bases between. CDR1 and CDR2 (germline): MNHEY, SMNVEV (reference sequence). The chain's CDR3 is CASSPFIGVYTF. CDR3 sequence (DNA): TGTGCCAGCAGTCCCTTCATCGGTGTCTACACCTTC.

The chain joins TRBV9 to TRBJ1-2; D is undetermined. From germline, CDR1 is SGDLS and CDR2 YYNGEE. The CDR3 spans 12 residues. The ends were cut back, 4 bases at V and 5 bases at J, with 9 bases in the middle. The CDR3 loop is CASSRGEYGYTF. Here the CDR3 DNA reads TGTGCCAGCAGCCGGGGAGAATATGGCTACACCTTC.